This TCR beta chain comes out of a study of blood T cell repertoires in COVID-19 (dated by TCRdb to about 2020). In the study overall: Samples from collaborators originated in the United States, Italy and Spain and spanned both the acute and convalescent phases of COVID-19. The samples were drawn from the first 160 participants of the ongoing ImmuneRACE study and from 1,254 subjects provided by 6 global collaborators. A de-identified subject ID, COVID-19 status, age in years and sex were almost always included in the sample metadata. Subjects who had been exposed to COVID-19, were actively infected with it, or had recovered from it provided the deeply sampled blood TCRbeta repertoires that made up the dataset. A freely available public database, intended as a resource for researchers studying the immune response to SARS-CoV-2, is where the repertoires were released. HLA class I and class II types, where available, came from metadata supplied by the sample provider rather than from assay-based typing. The prospective study material was composed of cDNA or gDNA derived from T cells, B-cell-depleted T cells, or PBMCs.

Per the germline V gene, SQVTM is the CDR1 and ANQGSEA is the CDR2. Trimming removed 6 bases from V and 7 bases from J; the gene matches leave 13 bases unexplained. The CDR3 measures 15 amino acids from cysteine to phenylalanine. Kept here is only the CDR3 DNA, which spans 45 bases and is read in frame from base 1. Note on this clone: No antigen is known for it. No quality values exist for individual bases; no much larger clone is one base distant.

The collaborating institutions used their own protocols to collect whole blood in K2EDTA tubes. For TCRbeta analysis, collaborators shipped samples as frozen whole blood, isolated PBMCs, or DNA extracted from either of those sample types. The immunoSEQ Assay, a bias-controlled multiplex PCR, was used to amplify TCRbeta CDR3 regions from genomic DNA. As for the authors' bioinformatics: The number of nucleated cells in each sample was estimated by amplification of reference gene primers within the assay. Sequence reads were collapsed and filtered to measure the absolute abundance of every unique TCRbeta CDR3 rearrangement. For each sample, productive Simpson clonality was calculated as the square root of Simpson's diversity index over productive rearrangements. TCRdb obtained this table from immuneACCESS and retained in-frame rearrangements with V and J assigned. These tables miss some clones; where compared with another copy, unresolved V genes account for less than half of the shortfall, and the remainder is unexplained. Clone size and V and J calls were adopted from that table, with D and trimming inferred from the DNA. The sample table holds tens of thousands of clones, of which 65% to 85% were seen once. Of the sample, 3.5% is held by the ten largest clones.

General conclusions and limits of the study: How much clinical and demographic metadata was included differed by source and by participant, and the metadata was provided uncurated.

This sequence originates from a middle-aged man with acute or convalescent COVID-19. The rearranged chain carries TRBV29-1 and TRBJ2-1; a stretch of 9 junction bases matches TRBD2. The material sequenced was peripheral blood. The sequenced DNA: TGCAGCGTGCAACTTCGACTAGCGGTAAGGAATGAGCAGTTCTTC. This encodes CSVQLRLAVRNEQFF.